The 25 T cell receptor beta chains below come from one sample, sequenced in a study of T cell responses to AZD1222 COVID-19 vaccine. Assay: immunoSEQ multiplex PCR; the TCRdb copy retains only in-frame clones and omits some. Of about 120,000 clones listed, 80% to 95% are singletons. Material: peripheral blood, obtained on day 0 of AZD1222 vaccination. These receptors all stem from an adult in good health.

The gene calls are TRBV10-2 and TRBJ1-1, with D possibly being TRBD1 (5 bases). This CDR3 region has 17 residues. Germline-derived CDR1 and CDR2 are WSHSY and SAAADI. Trimming shortened V by 0 bases and J by 0 bases, and 14 bases separated the two germline ends. The CDR3 DNA reads TGCGCCAGCAGTGAGTCTTTGGTGCAGGGAGTGAACACTGAAGCTTTCTTT. It is translated as CASSESLVQGVNTEAFF.

The sample holds one count of this clone. The chain uses TRBV28 and TRBJ1-5; D is possibly TRBD1 (6 bases). The germline CDR1 and CDR2 sequences are MDHEN and SYDVKM. This CDR3 contains 15 residues. Trimming took 2 bases from V and 4 from J, leaving 12 bases between them. The CDR3 loop is CASSLGDNRNQPQHF. The CDR3 nucleotides read TGTGCCAGCAGTTTAGGGGACAATCGAAATCAGCCCCAGCATTTT.

The CDR3 protein is CASSPEAGGPAEAFF. The DNA for the CDR3 is TGTGCCAGCAGCCCAGAAGCAGGGGGTCCCGCTGAAGCTTTCTTT. The chain has TRBV3-1 (or the pseudogene TRBV3-2) and TRBJ1-1; TRBD1 agrees at 7 bases. The CDR3 is 15 amino acids. Looked up from germline, CDR1 is LGHDT and CDR2 is YNNKEL (reference sequence). With V trimmed by 4 bases and J by 6 bases, 11 bases remained unmatched.

This chain connects TRBV7-2 to TRBJ2-1, with TRBD2 identical over 10 bases. Trimming removed 5 bases from V and 5 bases from J; junction bases left unmatched: 9. This CDR3 region has 16 residues. Germline lookup yields CDR1 SGHTA and CDR2 FQGNSA. This chain's CDR3 is CASSPDGLAVNNEQFF. The DNA for the CDR3 is TGTGCCAGCAGCCCCGACGGACTAGCGGTCAACAATGAGCAGTTCTTC.

This chain connects TRBV5-7 to TRBJ2-1, with D hard to call. TRBV5-7 is identified as an open reading frame with a role that is uncertain. The germline V and J ends were trimmed by 2 bases and 5 bases, with 14 bases remaining between them. The CDR3 length is 15 residues. CDR3 sequence reads: CASSFLSDGHNEQFF. The CDR3 region has the DNA TGTGCCAGCAGCTTCCTTTCGGACGGACACAATGAGCAGTTCTTC.

The rearrangement uses TRBV10-2 and TRBJ1-1; D is undetermined. V was cut by 0 bases and J by 1 base, with 6 bases left in between. The CDR3 sequence is 14 residues long. CDR1 is WSHSY, CDR2 SAAADI, per germline. This chain's CDR3 is CASSESIRNTEAFF. The DNA for the CDR3 is TGCGCCAGCAGTGAGTCGATCAGGAACACTGAAGCTTTCTTT.

The V gene is TRBV28, the J gene TRBJ1-2; no definite D call. Trimming removed 5 bases from V and 0 bases from J, with 22 bases in between. This CDR3 spans 18 amino acids. Germline V gives CDR1 MDHEN, CDR2 SYDVKM. The DNA of the CDR3 is TGTGCCAGCAGTCTTACGGTACGGCCCTCGCTTCCTAACTATGGCTACACCTTC. It yields the protein CASSLTVRPSLPNYGYTF.

The V gene is TRBV11-3, the J gene TRBJ2-1; TRBD2 aligns across 11 bases. The CDR3 length is 15 residues. V trimming: 5 bases; J trimming: 8 bases; junction bases outside the gene matches: 8. Germline V gives CDR1 SGHNT, CDR2 YENEEA. This CDR3 is CASSPGTSGGDEQFF. In nucleotides, the CDR3 is TGTGCCAGCAGCCCCGGAACTAGCGGGGGTGATGAGCAGTTCTTC. The variable domain in full, with the rest retrieved from reference TRBV11-3 and TRBJ2-1, is EAGVVQSPRYKIIEKKQPVAFWCNPISGHNTLYWYLQNLGQGPELLIRYENEEAVDDSQLPKDRFSAERLKGVDSTLKIQPAELGDSAVYLCASSPGTSGGDEQFFGPGTRLTVL.

The DNA of the CDR3 is TGCGCCAGCAGCCTGGAAGGGGGCTATGGCTACACCTTC. Its translation: CASSLEGGYGYTF. The chain employs TRBV4-1 and TRBJ1-2; D is possibly TRBD1 (6 bases). Trimming pared 4 bases from V and 4 bases from J, leaving 10 bases between. CDR3 length: 13 amino acids. CDR1 and CDR2 (germline): MGHRA, YSYEKL.

This chain links TRBV6-4 with TRBJ2-1; 11 nucleotides line up with TRBD2. The CDR3 extends over 15 amino acids. J was trimmed by 2 bases and V by 4 bases; bases with no gene match: 1. Germline CDR1 MRHNA, CDR2 SNTAGT. In DNA form, the CDR3 reads TGTGCCAGCAGTGTACTAGCGGGGGCCTACAATGAGCAGTTCTTC. Amino acid sequence: CASSVLAGAYNEQFF.

This chain links TRBV4-2 with TRBJ1-1; tentatively, D is TRBD1 (6 bases). From germline, CDR1 is LGHNA and CDR2 YNFKEQ. This CDR3 has 16 residues. Trimming removed 0 bases from V and 1 base from J, with 12 bases in between. The CDR3 here is CASSQEGTGKNTEAFF. CDR3 sequence (DNA): TGTGCCAGCAGCCAAGAGGGCACAGGGAAGAACACTGAAGCTTTCTTT.

V gene TRBV27 combines with J gene TRBJ1-5, with D unresolved. The V gene's germline CDR1 is MNHEY and CDR2 SMNVEV (reference sequence). Trimming took 2 bases from V and 3 from J, leaving 11 bases between them. This CDR3 contains 15 residues. CDR3 nucleotide sequence: TGTGCCAGCAGTTTAGCCCAAGGGCCCAATCAGCCCCAGCATTTT. The encoded protein is CASSLAQGPNQPQHF.

The V and J genes are TRBV15 and TRBJ1-1, with 10 nucleotides matching TRBD1. The trim removed 0 bases at V and 8 bases at J, leaving 3 bases unmatched. This CDR3 region has 14 residues. CDR1 is LNHNV, CDR2 YYDKDF, per germline (reference sequence). The CDR3 protein is CATSRDPGQGEAFF. CDR3 bases: TGTGCCACCAGCAGAGATCCGGGACAGGGGGAAGCTTTCTTT.

The genes are TRBV6-6 and TRBJ1-2; perhaps TRBD1 as D (6 bases). CDR1 and CDR2 from the germline V gene are MNHNY and SVGAGI (reference sequence). With 6 bases removed from V and 10 bases from J, the gap between germline ends came to 27 bases. The CDR3 runs to 16 residues. The DNA for the CDR3 is TGTGCCAGCAGGTACGAATCTTGGGACACCGTCCGAGACTACACCTTC. Its translation: CASRYESWDTVRDYTF.

This clone was found once. J is TRBJ2-3 and V is TRBV7-2, with 7 bases lining up with TRBD1. The germline gives CDR1 SGHTA, CDR2 FQGNSA. This CDR3 region has 14 residues. Germline trimming cut 1 base from V and 4 bases from J; bases unmatched to any gene: 2. CDR3 coding DNA: TGTGCCAGCAGCTTAGAGGGGGCGGCAGATACGCAGTATTTT. This codes for CASSLEGAADTQYF.

This clone was found once. The chain recombines TRBV18 with TRBJ1-5, with D hard to call. Trimming left V 2 bases short and J 0 bases short, with 8 bases between. This CDR3 region has 15 residues. Germline-derived CDR1 and CDR2 are KGHSH and LQKENI. The CDR3 sequence: CASSPEFYSNQPQHF. The CDR3 coding sequence is TGTGCCAGCTCACCAGAGTTTTATAGCAATCAGCCCCAGCATTTT.

V gene TRBV6-1 combines with J gene TRBJ2-7; unclear D gene. Germline V lookup: CDR1 MNHNS, CDR2 SASEGT. This CDR3 is 14 amino acids long. Trimming took off 2 bases at V and 4 bases at J, with 12 bases between the two ends. The CDR3 spells CASSEKYRGYEQYF. DNA for the CDR3: TGTGCCAGCAGTGAAAAGTACCGCGGTTACGAGCAGTACTTC.

The V and J genes are TRBV18 and TRBJ1-2; 8 nucleotides align to TRBD1. V shed 6 bases and J 6 bases; nucleotides not matched to a gene: 12. The germline V gene has CDR1 KGHSH and CDR2 LQKENI. The CDR3 spans 15 residues. The CDR3 sequence is CASSSIQQGEDGYTF. CDR3 bases: TGTGCCAGCTCTTCCATCCAACAGGGGGAGGATGGCTACACCTTC.

This clone came up once. V is TRBV6-5 and J is TRBJ1-6, with D perhaps matching TRBD1 (5 bases). The CDR3 length is 14 residues. Looked up from germline, CDR1 is MNHEY and CDR2 is SVGAGI. Trimming took off 5 bases at V and 10 bases at J, with 15 bases between the two ends. The DNA for the CDR3 is TGTGCCAGCAGTCCAAGCAGGGATAGGTCACCCCTCCACTTT. Translating it yields CASSPSRDRSPLHF.

The chain combines TRBV6-2 or TRBV6-3 with TRBJ1-5; possible D gene TRBD1, 5 bases. The CDR3 loop spans 16 amino acids. CDR1 is MNHEY, CDR2 SVGEGT, per germline. V was pared by 3 bases and J by 2 bases, with 14 bases between. CDR3 nucleotide sequence: TGTGCCAGCAGTTATACCCGCAGGGAGGGCAATCAGCCCCAGCATTTT. Its translation: CASSYTRREGNQPQHF.

The chain recombines TRBV19 with TRBJ2-1, with 8 nucleotides matching TRBD1. The V segment lost 6 bases and the J segment 11 bases; nucleotides outside the gene matches: 15. Looked up from germline, CDR1 is LNHDA and CDR2 is SQIVND (reference sequence). This CDR3 is 15 amino acids long. DNA of the CDR3: TGTGCCAGTAGCCCCGGGACAGGCCAGTCGCTACAGCAGTTCTTC. Its protein product is CASSPGTGQSLQQFF.

V and J are TRBV27 and TRBJ1-2, with 8 bases matching TRBD1. J lost 4 bases, V lost 2 bases, and 6 bases had no gene match. The germline CDR1 and CDR2 sequences are MNHEY and SMNVEV (reference sequence). The CDR3 is 15 residues long. The chain's CDR3 is CASSLRLTGGYGYTF. For the CDR3, the DNA is TGTGCCAGCAGTTTACGACTAACAGGGGGCTATGGCTACACCTTC.

This CDR3 reads CASSQAVRAFTGELFF. The CDR3 nucleotides are TGCGCCAGCAGCCAAGCTGTCAGAGCTTTCACCGGGGAGCTGTTTTTT. The chain carries TRBV4-3 and TRBJ2-2; D is uncertain. With 1 base removed from V and 4 bases from J, the gap between germline ends came to 13 bases. The CDR3 covers 16 residues. Germline V gene data show CDR1 as LGHNA and CDR2 as YSLEER.

The CDR3 protein is CASSRRTGYTEAFF. The DNA for the CDR3 is TGTGCCAGCAGCCGAAGGACAGGGTACACTGAAGCTTTCTTT. The chain carries TRBV28 and TRBJ1-1; TRBD1 matches at 8 bases. Germline CDR1 MDHEN, CDR2 SYDVKM. V lost 6 bases and J lost 3; bases outside the gene matches: 6. There are 14 residues in the CDR3.

The V call is TRBV6-6, the J call TRBJ1-6; D is ambiguous. Between the trimmed V and J ends, which lost 8 bases and 6 bases, there was a span of 14 bases. Germline V gene data show CDR1 as MNHNY and CDR2 as SVGAGI (reference sequence). This CDR3 has 14 residues. The CDR3 sequence: CASPNRSSNSPLHF. Written as DNA, the CDR3 is TGTGCCAGCCCTAATCGGTCGTCTAATTCACCCCTCCACTTT.